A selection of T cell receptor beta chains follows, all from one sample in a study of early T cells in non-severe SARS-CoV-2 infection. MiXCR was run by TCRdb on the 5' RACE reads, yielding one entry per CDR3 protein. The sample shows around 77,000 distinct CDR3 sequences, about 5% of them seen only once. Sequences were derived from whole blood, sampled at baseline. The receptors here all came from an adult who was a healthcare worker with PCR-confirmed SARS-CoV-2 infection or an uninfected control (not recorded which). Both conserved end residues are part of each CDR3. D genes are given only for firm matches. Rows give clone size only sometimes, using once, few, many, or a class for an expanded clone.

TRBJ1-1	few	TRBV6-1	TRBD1	TGTGCCAGCAGTGGGAGGGACAGGTTAAATCCGGCTGAAGCTTTCTTT	CASSGRDRLNPAEAFF
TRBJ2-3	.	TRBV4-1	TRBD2	TGCGCCAGCAGCCAGGCCTTCGGGAGGGCCCGCACAGATACGCAGTATTTT	CASSQAFGRARTDTQYF
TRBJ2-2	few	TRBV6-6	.	TGTGCCAGCAGTTACAGGGATGCCGGGGAGCTGTTTTTT	CASSYRDAGELFF
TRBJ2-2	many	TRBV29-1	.	TGCAGCGTTGAAGGGACGAGCAGTTCGAACACCGGGGAGCTGTTTTTT	CSVEGTSSSNTGELFF
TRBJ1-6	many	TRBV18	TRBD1	TGTGCCAGCTGCCCGGGACAGGGGCGTTCACCCCTCCACTTT	CASCPGQGRSPLHF
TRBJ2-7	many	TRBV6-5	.	TGTGCCAGCAGTTGGGGACCAGGATACGAGCAGTACTTC	CASSWGPGYEQYF
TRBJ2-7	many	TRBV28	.	TGTGCCAGCAGTGTAATACAGGGCGGGCAGTACTTC	CASSVIQGGQYF
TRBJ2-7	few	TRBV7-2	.	TGTGCCAGCAGCTTGGCTGCTTCGGGATACTACGAGCAGTACTTC	CASSLAASGYYEQYF
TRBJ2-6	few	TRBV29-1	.	TGCAGCGTTGAAGATTCATGGACTGGGGCCAACGTCCTGACTTTC	CSVEDSWTGANVLTF
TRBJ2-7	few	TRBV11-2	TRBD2	TGTGCCAGCAGCTCCACTAGCGGATCCTACGAGCAGTACTTC	CASSSTSGSYEQYF
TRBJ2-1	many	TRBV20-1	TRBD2	TGCAGTGCTTTGACTAGCGGGAGTTATCATGAGCAGTTCTTC	CSALTSGSYHEQFF
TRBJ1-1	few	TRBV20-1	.	TGCAGTGCTAATGACAGGTGGAAGCCTGAAGCTTTCTTT	CSANDRWKPEAFF
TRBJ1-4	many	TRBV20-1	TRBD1	TGCAGTGCAAACAGGGGAGCGAGCGCAACTAATGAAAAACTGTTTTTT	CSANRGASATNEKLFF
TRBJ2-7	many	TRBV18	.	TGTGCCAGCTCAGAACAGAGGTACGAGCAGTACTTC	CASSEQRYEQYF
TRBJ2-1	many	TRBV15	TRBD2	TGTGCCACCAGCAGCCGACTAGCGTATGAGCAGTTCTTC	CATSSRLAYEQFF
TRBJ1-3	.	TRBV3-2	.	TGTGCCAGCAGCCAAGACCTCTCTGGAAACACCATATATTTT	CASSQDLSGNTIYF
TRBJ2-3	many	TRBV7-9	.	TGTGCCAGCAGCCCCCGCCCCGACAGCCCAGATACGCAGTATTTT	CASSPRPDSPDTQYF
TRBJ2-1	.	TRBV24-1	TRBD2	TGTGCCACCAGTGATCACACCATAGCGGGAGGTGAGCAGTTCTTC	CATSDHTIAGGEQFF
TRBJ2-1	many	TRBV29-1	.	TGCAGCGTTGAAGAACGGGGGCAGGGCCCTTCCTACAATGAGCAGTTCTTC	CSVEERGQGPSYNEQFF
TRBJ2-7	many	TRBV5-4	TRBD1	TGTGCCAGCAGCTTGGCTAGACAGGGAATCTACGAGCAGTACTTC	CASSLARQGIYEQYF
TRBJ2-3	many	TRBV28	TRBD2	TGTGCCAGCAGAGAACTAGCGGAGCGCACAGATACGCAGTATTTT	CASRELAERTDTQYF
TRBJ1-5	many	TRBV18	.	TGTGCCAGCTCACCGGGGGGCAGGGAGATTGGGCAGCCCCAGCATTTT	CASSPGGREIGQPQHF
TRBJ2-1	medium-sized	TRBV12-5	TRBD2	TGTGCTAGTGGCCCCGAGGGACTAGCGACCTACAATGAGCAGTTCTTC	CASGPEGLATYNEQFF
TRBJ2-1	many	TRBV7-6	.	TGTGCCAGCAGCTTAGGCCCAGGGGGACTCCATGAGCAGTTCTTC	CASSLGPGGLHEQFF
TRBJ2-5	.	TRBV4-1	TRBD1	TGCGCCAGCAGCCAAGAGAGGACAGGTTCCCAAGAGACCCAGTACTTC	CASSQERTGSQETQYF
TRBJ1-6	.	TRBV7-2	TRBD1	TGTGCCAGCAGCCGAGCGACAGGGAGTGCCTCACCCCTCCACTTT	CASSRATGSASPLHF
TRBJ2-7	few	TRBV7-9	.	TGTGCCAGCAGCTTAGTCCCCGGGACCAAGGACGAGCAGTACTTC	CASSLVPGTKDEQYF
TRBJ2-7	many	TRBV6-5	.	TGTGCCAGCAGTTGGGACACCGAGCAGTACTTC	CASSWDTEQYF
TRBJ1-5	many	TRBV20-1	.	TGCAGTGCTAGTGGAGGCCTCGGTCAGCCCCAGCATTTT	CSASGGLGQPQHF
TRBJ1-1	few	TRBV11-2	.	TGTGCCAGCAGACAGAAAACAGGGTATCGAATGAACACTGAAGCTTTCTTT	CASRQKTGYRMNTEAFF
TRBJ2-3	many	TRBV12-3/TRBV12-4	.	TGTGCCAGCAGTTTAGGCCTCCGACGGACAGATACGCAGTATTTT	CASSLGLRRTDTQYF
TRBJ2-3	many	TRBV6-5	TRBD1	TGTGCCAGCAGTTCTGAGCCGGGACAGGGCACAGATACGCAGTATTTT	CASSSEPGQGTDTQYF
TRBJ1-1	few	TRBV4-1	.	TGCGCCAGCAGCCAAGCCGGTGGAGGGGGGGTCGACACTGAAGCTTTCTTT	CASSQAGGGGVDTEAFF
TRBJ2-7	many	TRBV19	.	TGTGCCAGTAGTAGGAGCCCTAATCTCGGAAGTCACGAGCAGTACTTC	CASSRSPNLGSHEQYF
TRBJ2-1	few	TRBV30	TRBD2	TGTGCCTGGAGTGTACTGCGGGGGGACCATGAGCAGTTCTTC	CAWSVLRGDHEQFF
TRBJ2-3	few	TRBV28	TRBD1	TGTGCCACCAAAACAGGGGGCGAAGGTTGGGATACGCAGTATTTT	CATKTGGEGWDTQYF
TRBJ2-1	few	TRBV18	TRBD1	TGTGCCAGCTCAAGGGACAGCCTTACCTCCTACAATGAGCAGTTCTTC	CASSRDSLTSYNEQFF
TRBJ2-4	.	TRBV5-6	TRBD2	TGTGCCAGCAGCCCGGTGGGAGGGGAAAACATTCAGTACTTC	CASSPVGGENIQYF
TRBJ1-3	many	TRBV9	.	TGTGCCAGCAGCGTAGGCGGTACGTTAGGAAACACCATATATTTT	CASSVGGTLGNTIYF
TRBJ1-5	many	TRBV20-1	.	TGCAGTGCCCAGGGGAAAGAGAATCAGCCCCAGCATTTT	CSAQGKENQPQHF
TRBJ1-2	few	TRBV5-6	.	TGTGCCAGCAGCTTGGACTATGGCTACACCTTC	CASSLDYGYTF
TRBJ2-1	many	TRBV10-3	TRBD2	TGTGCCATCAGTGAGGCTAGCGGGCGAGCCTACAATGAGCAGTTCTTC	CAISEASGRAYNEQFF